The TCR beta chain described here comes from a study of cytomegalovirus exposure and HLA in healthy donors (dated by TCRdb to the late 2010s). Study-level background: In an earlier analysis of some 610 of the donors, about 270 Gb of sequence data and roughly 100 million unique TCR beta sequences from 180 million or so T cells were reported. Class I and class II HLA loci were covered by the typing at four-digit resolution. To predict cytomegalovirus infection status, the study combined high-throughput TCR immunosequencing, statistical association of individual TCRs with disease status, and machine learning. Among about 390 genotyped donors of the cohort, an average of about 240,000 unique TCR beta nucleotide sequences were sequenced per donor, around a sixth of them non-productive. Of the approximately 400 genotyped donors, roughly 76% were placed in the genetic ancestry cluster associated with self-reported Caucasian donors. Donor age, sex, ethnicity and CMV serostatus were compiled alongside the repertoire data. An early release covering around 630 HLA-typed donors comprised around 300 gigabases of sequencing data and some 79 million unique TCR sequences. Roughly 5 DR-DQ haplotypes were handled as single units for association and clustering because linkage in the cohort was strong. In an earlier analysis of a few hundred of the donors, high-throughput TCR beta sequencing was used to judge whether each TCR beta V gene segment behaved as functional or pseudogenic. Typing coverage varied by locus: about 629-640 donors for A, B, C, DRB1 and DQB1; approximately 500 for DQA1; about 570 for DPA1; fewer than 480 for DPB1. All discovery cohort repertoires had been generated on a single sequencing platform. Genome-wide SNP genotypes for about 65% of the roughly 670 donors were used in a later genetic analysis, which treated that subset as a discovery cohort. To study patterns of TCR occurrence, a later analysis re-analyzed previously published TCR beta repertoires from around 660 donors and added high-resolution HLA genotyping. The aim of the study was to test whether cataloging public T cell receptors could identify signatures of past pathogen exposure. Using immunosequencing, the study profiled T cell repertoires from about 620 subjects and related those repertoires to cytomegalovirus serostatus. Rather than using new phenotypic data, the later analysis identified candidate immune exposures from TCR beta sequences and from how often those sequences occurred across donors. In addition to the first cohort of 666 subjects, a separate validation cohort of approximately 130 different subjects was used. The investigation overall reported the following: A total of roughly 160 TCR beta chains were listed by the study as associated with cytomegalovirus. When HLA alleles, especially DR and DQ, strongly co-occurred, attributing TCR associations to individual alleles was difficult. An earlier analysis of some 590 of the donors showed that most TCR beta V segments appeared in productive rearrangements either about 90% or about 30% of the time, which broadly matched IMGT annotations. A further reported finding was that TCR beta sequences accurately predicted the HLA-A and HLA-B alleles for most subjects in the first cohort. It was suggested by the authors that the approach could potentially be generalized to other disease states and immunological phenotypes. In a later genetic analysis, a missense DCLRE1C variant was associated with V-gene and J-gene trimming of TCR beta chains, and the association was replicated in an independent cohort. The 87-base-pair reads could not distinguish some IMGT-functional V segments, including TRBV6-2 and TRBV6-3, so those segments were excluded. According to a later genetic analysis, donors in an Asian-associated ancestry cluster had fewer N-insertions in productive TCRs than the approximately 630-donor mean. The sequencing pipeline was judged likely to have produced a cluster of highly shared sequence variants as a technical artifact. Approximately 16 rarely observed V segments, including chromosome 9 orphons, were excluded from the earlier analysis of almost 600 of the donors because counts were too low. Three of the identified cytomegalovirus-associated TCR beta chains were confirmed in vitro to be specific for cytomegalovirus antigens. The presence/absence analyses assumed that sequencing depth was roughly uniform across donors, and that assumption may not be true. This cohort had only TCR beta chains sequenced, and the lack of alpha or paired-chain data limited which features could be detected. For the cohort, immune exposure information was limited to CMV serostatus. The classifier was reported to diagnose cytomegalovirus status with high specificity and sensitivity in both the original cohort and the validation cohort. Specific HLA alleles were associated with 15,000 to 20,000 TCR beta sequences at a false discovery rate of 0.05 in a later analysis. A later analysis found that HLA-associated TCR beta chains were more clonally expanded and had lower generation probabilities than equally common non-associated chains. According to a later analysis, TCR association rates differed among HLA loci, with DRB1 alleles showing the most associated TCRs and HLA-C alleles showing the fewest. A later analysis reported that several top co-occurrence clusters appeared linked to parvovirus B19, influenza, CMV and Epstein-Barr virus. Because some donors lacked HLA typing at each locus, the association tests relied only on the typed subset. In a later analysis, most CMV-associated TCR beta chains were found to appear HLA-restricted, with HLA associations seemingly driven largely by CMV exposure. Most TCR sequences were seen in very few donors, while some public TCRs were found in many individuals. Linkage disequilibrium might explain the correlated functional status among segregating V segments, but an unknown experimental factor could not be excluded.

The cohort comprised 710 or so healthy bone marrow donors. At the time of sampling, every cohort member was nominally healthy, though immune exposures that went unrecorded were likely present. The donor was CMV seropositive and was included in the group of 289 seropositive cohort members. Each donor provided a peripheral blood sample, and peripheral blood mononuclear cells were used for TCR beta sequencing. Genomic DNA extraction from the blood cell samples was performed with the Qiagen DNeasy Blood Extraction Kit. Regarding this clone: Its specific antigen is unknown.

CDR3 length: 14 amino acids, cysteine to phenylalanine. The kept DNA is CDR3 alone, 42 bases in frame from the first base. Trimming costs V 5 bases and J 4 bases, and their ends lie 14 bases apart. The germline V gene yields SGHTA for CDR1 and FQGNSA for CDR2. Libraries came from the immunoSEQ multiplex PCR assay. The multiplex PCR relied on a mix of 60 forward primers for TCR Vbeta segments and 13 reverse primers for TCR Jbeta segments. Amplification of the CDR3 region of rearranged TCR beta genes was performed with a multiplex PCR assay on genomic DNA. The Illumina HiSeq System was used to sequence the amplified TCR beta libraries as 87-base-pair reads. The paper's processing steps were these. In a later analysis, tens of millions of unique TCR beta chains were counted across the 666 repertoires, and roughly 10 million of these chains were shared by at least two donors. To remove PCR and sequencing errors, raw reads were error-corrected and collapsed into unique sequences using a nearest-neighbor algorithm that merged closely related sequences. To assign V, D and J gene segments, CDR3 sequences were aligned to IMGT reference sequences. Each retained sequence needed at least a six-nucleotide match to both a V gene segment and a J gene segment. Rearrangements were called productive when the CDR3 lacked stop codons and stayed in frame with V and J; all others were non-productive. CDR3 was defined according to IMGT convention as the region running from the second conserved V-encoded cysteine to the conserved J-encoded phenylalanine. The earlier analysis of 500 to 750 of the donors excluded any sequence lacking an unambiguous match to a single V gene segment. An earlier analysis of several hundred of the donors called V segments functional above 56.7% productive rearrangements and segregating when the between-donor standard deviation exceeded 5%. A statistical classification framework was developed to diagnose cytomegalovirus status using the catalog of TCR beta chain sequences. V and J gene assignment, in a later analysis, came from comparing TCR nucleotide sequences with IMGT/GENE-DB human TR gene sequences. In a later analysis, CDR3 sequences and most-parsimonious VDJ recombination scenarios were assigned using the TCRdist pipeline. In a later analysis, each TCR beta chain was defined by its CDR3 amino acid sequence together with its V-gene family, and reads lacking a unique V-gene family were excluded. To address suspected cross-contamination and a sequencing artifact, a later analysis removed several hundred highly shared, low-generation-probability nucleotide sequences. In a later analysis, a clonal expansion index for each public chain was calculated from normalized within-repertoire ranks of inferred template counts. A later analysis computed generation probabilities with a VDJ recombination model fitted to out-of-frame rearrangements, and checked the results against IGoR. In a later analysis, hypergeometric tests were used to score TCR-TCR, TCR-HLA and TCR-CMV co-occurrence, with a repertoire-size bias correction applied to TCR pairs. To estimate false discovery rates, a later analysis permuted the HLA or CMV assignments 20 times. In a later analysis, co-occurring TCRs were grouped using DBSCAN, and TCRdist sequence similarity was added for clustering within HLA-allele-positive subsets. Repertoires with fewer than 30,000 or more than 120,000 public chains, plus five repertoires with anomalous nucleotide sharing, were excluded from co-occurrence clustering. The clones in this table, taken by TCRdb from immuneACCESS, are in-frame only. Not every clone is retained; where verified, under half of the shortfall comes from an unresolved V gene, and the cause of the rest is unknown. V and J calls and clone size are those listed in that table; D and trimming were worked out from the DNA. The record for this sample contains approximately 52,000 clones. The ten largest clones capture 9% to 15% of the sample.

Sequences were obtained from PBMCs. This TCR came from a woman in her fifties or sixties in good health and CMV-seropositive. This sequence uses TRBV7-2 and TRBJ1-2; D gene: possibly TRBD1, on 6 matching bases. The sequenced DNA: TGTGCCAGCAGCCCATTTATACAGGGCTATGGCTACACCTTC. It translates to CASSPFIQGYGYTF.